This entry concerns a single T cell receptor (beta chain). V was clipped by 4 bases and J by 4 bases, with 15 bases between them. Germline CDR1 and CDR2: SGHRS and YFSETQ. The CDR3 covers 15 residues. Produced via immunoSEQ multiplex PCR; TCRdb's table is partial and in-frame only. The profile shows over 200,000 clones, about 80% of them singletons. This entry belongs to a study of blood T cell repertoires in COVID-19. Overall study context: PBMCs, B-cell-depleted T cells, or T cells were the source of the cDNA or gDNA that made up the material.

The source material was peripheral blood. This TCR was recovered from a woman aged 35 to 49 with active or convalescent COVID-19. The chain links TRBV5-1 to TRBJ1-3; tentatively, D is TRBD1 (5 bases). CDR3 in amino acids: CASSPTQGLGNTIYF. CDR3 bases: TGCGCCAGCAGCCCAACGCAGGGTCTCGGAAACACCATATATTTT.